In its sample, the clone carrying this TCR beta chain was seen a few times. Its cognate antigen is unknown. The data were taken from a study of blood T cells in healthy people across ages. Broader study findings: Relative to aged donors, long-lived donors carried more naive CD4+ cells and displayed higher diversity.

V lost 5 bases and J lost 6, with 19 bases in between. The germline CDR1 and CDR2 sequences are SEHNR and FQNEAQ (reference sequence). This CDR3 is built from 15 residues. PCR was performed a second time for about 6 to 12 cycles using a sample-barcoded 5' primer and a J-beta primer mix. TCRdb reanalysed the 5' RACE reads using MiXCR and keeps one entry per CDR3 protein. The data show around 750,000 distinct CDR3 sequences, about 55% seen once. Sample: blood. The rearrangement joins TRBV7-9 to TRBJ1-2; tentatively, D is TRBD1 (5 bases). The source of this sequence is an elderly man in good health. CDR3 sequence: CASSELADPRDGYTF. The CDR3 DNA is TGTGCCAGCAGCGAATTAGCCGACCCCAGGGATGGCTACACCTTC. Full variable domain (outside the CDR3, taken from reference TRBV7-9 and TRBJ1-2): DTGVSQNPRHKITKRGQNVTFRCDPISEHNRLYWYRQTLGQGPEFLTYFQNEAQLEKSRLLSDRFSAERPKGSFSTLEIQRTEQGDSAMYLCASSELADPRDGYTFGSGTRLTVV.